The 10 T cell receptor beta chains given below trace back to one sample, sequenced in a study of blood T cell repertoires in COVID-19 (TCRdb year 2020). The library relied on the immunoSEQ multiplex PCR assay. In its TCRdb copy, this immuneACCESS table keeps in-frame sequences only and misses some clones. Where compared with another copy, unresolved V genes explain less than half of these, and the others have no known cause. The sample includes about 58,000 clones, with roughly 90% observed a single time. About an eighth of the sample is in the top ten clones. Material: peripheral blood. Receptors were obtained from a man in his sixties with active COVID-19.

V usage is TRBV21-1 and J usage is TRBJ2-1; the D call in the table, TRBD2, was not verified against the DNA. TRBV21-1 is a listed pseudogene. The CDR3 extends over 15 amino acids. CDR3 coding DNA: TGTGCCAGCAGCAGACGGGTGACTAGTGTCAATGAGCAGTTCTTC. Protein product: CASSRRVTSVNEQFF.

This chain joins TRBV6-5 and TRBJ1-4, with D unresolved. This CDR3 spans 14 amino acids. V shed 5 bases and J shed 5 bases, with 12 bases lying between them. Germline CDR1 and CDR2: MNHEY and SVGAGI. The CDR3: CASSHRPGNEKLFF. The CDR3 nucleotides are TGTGCCAGCAGTCATCGGCCGGGAAATGAAAAACTGTTTTTT.

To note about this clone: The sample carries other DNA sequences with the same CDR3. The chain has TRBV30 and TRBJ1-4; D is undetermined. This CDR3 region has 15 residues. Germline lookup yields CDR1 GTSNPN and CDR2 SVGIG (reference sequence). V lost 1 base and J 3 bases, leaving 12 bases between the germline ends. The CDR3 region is CAWSGSRMANEKLFF. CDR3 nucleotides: TGTGCCTGGAGTGGTAGTCGAATGGCTAATGAAAAACTGTTTTTT.

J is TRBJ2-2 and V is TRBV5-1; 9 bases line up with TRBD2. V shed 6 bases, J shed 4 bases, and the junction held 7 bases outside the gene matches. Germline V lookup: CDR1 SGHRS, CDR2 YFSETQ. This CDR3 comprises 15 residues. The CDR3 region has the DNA TGCGCCAGCATCCCAGCGGGGGGATCCACCGGGGAGCTGTTTTTT. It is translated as CASIPAGGSTGELFF.

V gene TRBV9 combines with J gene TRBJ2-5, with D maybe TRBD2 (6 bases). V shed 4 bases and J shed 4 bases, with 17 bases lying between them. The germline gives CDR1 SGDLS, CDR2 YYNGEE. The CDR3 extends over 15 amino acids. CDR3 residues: CASSPEGRTPETQYF. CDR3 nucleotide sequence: TGTGCCAGCAGCCCCGAGGGGAGGACTCCAGAGACCCAGTACTTC. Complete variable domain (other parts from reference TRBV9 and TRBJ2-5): DSGVTQTPKHLITATGQRVTLRCSPRSGDLSVYWYQQSLDQGLQFLIQYYNGEERAKGNILERFSAQQFPDLHSELNLSSLELGDSALYFCASSPEGRTPETQYFGPGTRLLVL.

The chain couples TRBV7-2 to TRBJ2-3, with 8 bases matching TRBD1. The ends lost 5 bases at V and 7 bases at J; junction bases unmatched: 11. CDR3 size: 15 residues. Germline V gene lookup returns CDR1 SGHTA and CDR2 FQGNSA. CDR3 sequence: CASSQGASVPNTQYF. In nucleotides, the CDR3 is TGTGCCAGCAGCCAGGGGGCCTCCGTCCCAAATACGCAGTATTTT.

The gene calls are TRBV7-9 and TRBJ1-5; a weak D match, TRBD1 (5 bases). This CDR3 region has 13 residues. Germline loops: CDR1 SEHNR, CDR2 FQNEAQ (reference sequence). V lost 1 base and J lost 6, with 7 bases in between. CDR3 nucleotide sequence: TGTGCCAGCAGCTTAGGCGGGGCTCAGCCCCAGCATTTT. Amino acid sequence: CASSLGGAQPQHF. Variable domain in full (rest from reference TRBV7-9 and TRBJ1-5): DTGVSQNPRHKITKRGQNVTFRCDPISEHNRLYWYRQTLGQGPEFLTYFQNEAQLEKSRLLSDRFSAERPKGSFSTLEIQRTEQGDSAMYLCASSLGGAQPQHFGDGTRLSIL.

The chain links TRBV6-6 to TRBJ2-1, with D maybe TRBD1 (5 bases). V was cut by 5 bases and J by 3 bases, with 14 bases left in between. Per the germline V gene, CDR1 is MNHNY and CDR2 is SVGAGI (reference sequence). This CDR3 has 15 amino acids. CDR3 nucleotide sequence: TGTGCCAGCAGTCCAGACAGAGGTCTCTACAATGAGCAGTTCTTC. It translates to CASSPDRGLYNEQFF.

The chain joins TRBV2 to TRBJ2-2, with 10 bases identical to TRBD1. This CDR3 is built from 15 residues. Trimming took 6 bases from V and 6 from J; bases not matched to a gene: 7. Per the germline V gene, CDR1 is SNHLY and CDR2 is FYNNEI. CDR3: CASRGRTGGAGELFF. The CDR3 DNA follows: TGTGCCAGCAGGGGGAGGACAGGGGGAGCCGGGGAGCTGTTTTTT.

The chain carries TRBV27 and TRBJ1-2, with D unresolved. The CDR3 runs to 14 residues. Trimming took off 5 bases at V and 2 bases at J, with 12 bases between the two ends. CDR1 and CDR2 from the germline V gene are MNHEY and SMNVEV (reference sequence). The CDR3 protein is CASSPTEENYGYTF. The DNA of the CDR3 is TGTGCCAGCAGTCCTACGGAGGAGAACTATGGCTACACCTTC.